This TCR beta chain was captured in a study of CD8+ T cells in alopecia areata listed by TCRdb under 2018. In the study overall: The treated patients, all with moderate-to-severe alopecia areata, were enrolled in an open-label pilot trial of oral tofacitinib given at 5 to 10 mg twice daily. Clonality in the scalp was compared among normal scalp (n=4), patchy alopecia areata scalp (n=8), and alopecia totalis/universalis scalp (n=8). For the treated patients, the SALT score, which quantifies what percentage of scalp surface area is affected, served as the measure of disease severity. The RNA source kit depended on sample type: the PAXgene miRNA kit for fixed scalp, the miRNeasy kit for PBMCs, and the RNeasy kit for mouse skin. Biopsies were taken from tofacitinib-treated patients at baseline and again at 4 and 24 weeks into treatment, and several of those patients also had a later scalp biopsy. On the human side, TCRbeta sequencing was run on scalp tissue and on sorted CD4+ and CD8+ peripheral blood T cells from healthy controls and from alopecia areata patients with either patchy or totalis/universalis disease. In both human patients and the C3H/HeJ mouse model, the study applied high-throughput TCRbeta sequencing to look at T cell clonal expansion in alopecia areata. TCRbeta CDR3 regions were amplified by immunoSEQ multiplex PCR with 35 Vbeta forward and 13 Jbeta reverse primers. Tofacitinib was given for 6 to 18 months, followed by 6 months of follow-up off drug to assess delayed response and recurrence.

Study-wide conclusions, independent of this receptor: Many expanded lesional clones were found to persist in scalp and blood during tofacitinib treatment, and relapse after treatment cessation may be partly explained by this persistence. Unlike mouse skin, where gammadelta T cells dominate, normal human skin contains resident alphabeta T cells that get sequenced too, which complicates analysis of the scalp TCR repertoire. Compared with normal scalp, lesional scalp had higher clonality and more expanded CD8+ clones, particularly in alopecia totalis/universalis, a pattern that suggests antigenic drive. TCR sequences shared between patients were less clear than in mice, possibly partly because of HLA diversity in the patient population. Scalp clonality and the number of expanded CD8+ clones among the top 100 scalp clones were significantly decreased by tofacitinib. The treated cohort was small, with a single nonresponder, so links between baseline CD8+ expansion and response need larger studies.

This clone was observed a handful of times. No cognate antigen has been identified for it. The input lacks base qualities; no much larger clone sits a single base away. V is reduced by 7 bases and J by 5 bases, leaving a spacing of 12 bases between them. Its CDR3 holds 12 amino acids, cysteine through phenylalanine. Only the CDR3 DNA stays, 36 bases, in frame from base 1. CDR1 SQVTM and CDR2 ANQGSEA were looked up in the germline V gene. In light of the paper, this sample's treatment or condition label describes: oral pan-JAK inhibitor, 5-10 mg twice daily. Peripheral blood and lesional scalp punch biopsies were obtained from patients with alopecia areata. PBMCs were isolated by density centrifugation and stained for CD3, CD4 and CD8, after which CD4+ and CD8+ T cells were sorted on a FACSAria. Libraries were constructed by the immunoSEQ multiplex PCR assay. RNA was extracted from all samples and reverse transcribed into cDNA, which served as template for TCR sequencing. First-strand cDNA was synthesized using SuperScript III with a 2:1 mix of oligo-dT and random hexamers. A synthetic immune receptor repertoire was used to assess amplification bias, and residual bias was removed computationally. In the authors' own workflow: Raw reads were preprocessed for error removal, and CDR3 was defined according to IMGT conventions as running from the conserved cysteine to phenylalanine. Clonality was computed as 1 minus the Shannon entropy, with the entropy normalized by log2 of the number of productive unique TCRs. Scalp TCRbeta sequences were cross-referenced with sorted blood CD4 and CD8 repertoires so that the CD4 or CD8 identity of scalp clones could be inferred. TCRdb limited this immuneACCESS table to in-frame rearrangements with V and J called. A share of clones is missing; checked studies link under half to unresolved V genes, and the rest is unexplained. The DNA gave D and trimming, while V, J and clone size come from that table. In this sample the table shows hundreds of thousands of clones, approximately 60% of which occur a single time. The ten top clones hold 0.93% of the sample.

The source material was CD4+ T cells sorted from blood, sampled at roughly week 53, from a patient treated with tofacitinib. The V and J segments used are TRBV29-1 and TRBJ2-4, with no confident D gene call. This clonotype was obtained from a human donor with alopecia areata. The CDR3 has the sequence CSAYQPQNIQYF. The nucleotide sequence reads TGCAGCGCATACCAGCCTCAAAACATTCAGTACTTC.